This passage covers 14 T cell receptor beta chains from one sample sequenced in a study of blood T cell repertoires in COVID-19. The assay was immunoSEQ multiplex PCR, and TCRdb's table has in-frame clones only and misses some. The data show some 200,000 clones, around 81% seen once. Source material: peripheral blood. Receptor source: a human donor with acute or convalescent COVID-19. The donor label of this sample is uncertain.

V and J are TRBV30 and TRBJ1-1; 8 nucleotides match TRBD1. The CDR3 extends over 14 amino acids. Germline V gene sequence: CDR1 GTSNPN, CDR2 SVGIG (reference sequence). V shed 3 bases, J shed 0 bases, and the junction held 3 bases outside the gene matches. CDR3 residues: CAWRRTGLNTEAFF. The CDR3 DNA reads as TGTGCCTGGAGGCGGACAGGGTTGAACACTGAAGCTTTCTTT.

The chain combines TRBV7-2 with TRBJ2-3, with D possibly being TRBD2 (6 bases). The CDR3 runs to 17 residues. V dropped 1 base and J dropped 5 bases, with 19 bases sitting between them. Germline CDR1 SGHTA, CDR2 FQGNSA. CDR3 DNA: TGTGCCAGCAGCTTAGTAGGTTTGGGCGGAGCGGGAGATACGCAGTATTTT. It codes for CASSLVGLGGAGDTQYF.

This clone turned up a few times. V is TRBV2 and J is TRBJ2-7, with a weak D call TRBD1 (5 bases). V lost 9 bases, J lost 0 bases, and 18 bases lay in between. The germline V gene encodes CDR1 SNHLY and CDR2 FYNNEI. This CDR3 has 15 residues. CDR3 sequence: CASVPDSRSSYEQYF. The CDR3 coding sequence is TGTGCCAGTGTTCCCGACAGTCGTAGCTCCTACGAGCAGTACTTC.

The J gene is TRBJ2-5, the V gene TRBV29-1; D remains ambiguous. V lost 7 bases and J 5 bases, leaving 11 bases between the germline ends. This CDR3 spans 11 amino acids. From germline, CDR1 is SQVTM and CDR2 ANQGSEA. CDR3 sequence (DNA): TGCAGCGGTACCGACTGGGAGACCCAGTACTTC. The encoded protein is CSGTDWETQYF.

The gene calls are TRBV4-1 and TRBJ2-3; D is possibly TRBD1 (6 bases). Germline CDR1 reads MGHRA; CDR2 reads YSYEKL. The V and J ends lost 0 bases and 4 bases respectively, with 17 bases between them. This CDR3 spans 17 amino acids. This CDR3 is CASSQEGQGKGADTQYF. CDR3 DNA sequence: TGCGCCAGCAGCCAAGAGGGTCAAGGGAAGGGGGCAGATACGCAGTATTTT.

This sequence joins TRBV2 and TRBJ1-5; D is perhaps TRBD1 (6 bases). V lost 7 bases to trimming and J lost 2 bases, with 9 bases between them. Germline CDR1 SNHLY, CDR2 FYNNEI. The CDR3 totals 13 residues. The CDR3 DNA follows: TGTGCCAGCAAGAACAGGGGCAATCAGCCCCAGCATTTT. Translation: CASKNRGNQPQHF.

This chain connects TRBV28 to TRBJ2-7; a possible D gene is TRBD1 (6 bases). The CDR3 sequence is 15 residues long. In germline, CDR1 is MDHEN, CDR2 SYDVKM. Trimming pared 3 bases from V and 4 bases from J, leaving 16 bases between. The CDR3 DNA reads as TGTGCCAGCAGTTTGCAGGGGCGGTTTGGGTACGAGCAGTACTTC. The encoded protein is CASSLQGRFGYEQYF. Using reference TRBV28 and TRBJ2-7 for the parts outside the CDR3, the full variable domain is DVKVTQSSRYLVKRTGEKVFLECVQDMDHENMFWYRQDPGLGLRLIYFSYDVKMKEKGDIPEGYSVSREKKERFSLILESASTNQTSMYLCASSLQGRFGYEQYFGPGTRLTVT.

The V gene is TRBV28, the J gene TRBJ2-3, with 7 bases identical to TRBD2. The germline V gene encodes CDR1 MDHEN and CDR2 SYDVKM. Trimming cost V 8 bases and J 1 base; bases outside gene matches: 9. This CDR3 is built from 15 residues. In DNA, the CDR3 is TGTGCCAGCTCCGTGGGCGGGAGAGGCACAGATACGCAGTATTTT. Its protein product is CASSVGGRGTDTQYF. The entire variable domain, with the rest obtained from reference TRBV28 and TRBJ2-3, is as follows: DVKVTQSSRYLVKRTGEKVFLECVQDMDHENMFWYRQDPGLGLRLIYFSYDVKMKEKGDIPEGYSVSREKKERFSLILESASTNQTSMYLCASSVGGRGTDTQYFGPGTRLTVL.

V usage is TRBV28 and J usage is TRBJ2-7; D unclear. CDR1 is MDHEN, CDR2 SYDVKM, per germline. This CDR3 spans 17 amino acids. V was pared by 2 bases and J by 4 bases, with 21 bases between. CDR3 bases: TGTGCCAGCAGTTTACTAGATGCCGGTTGGCGGATTTACGAGCAGTACTTC. Its translation is CASSLLDAGWRIYEQYF.

This clone was observed a handful of times. The chain is built from TRBV7-2 and TRBJ1-2, with TRBD1 matching over 9 bases. V dropped 0 bases and J dropped 4; count of bases not matched to a gene: 3. Germline CDR1 reads SGHTA; CDR2 reads FQGNSA. CDR3 length: 15 residues. The CDR3 bases are TGTGCCAGCAGCTTAGCCGGGACAGGGTTCTATGGCTACACCTTC. This codes for CASSLAGTGFYGYTF. The full variable domain, completed using reference TRBV7-2 and TRBJ1-2, is GAGVSQSPSNKVTEKGKDVELRCDPISGHTALYWYRQSLGQGLEFLIYFQGNSAPDKSGLPSDRFSAERTGGSVSTLTIQRTQQEDSAVYLCASSLAGTGFYGYTFGSGTRLTVV.

The chain combines TRBV28 with TRBJ1-6; TRBD1 is a possible D gene (6 bases). This CDR3 has 10 amino acids. V dropped 5 bases and J dropped 13 bases, with 6 bases sitting between them. From germline, CDR1 is MDHEN and CDR2 SYDVKM. The CDR3 spells CASSRGPLHF. The CDR3 DNA is TGTGCCAGCAGTAGGGGGCCCCTCCACTTT. The full variable domain, rest sourced from reference TRBV28 and TRBJ1-6, is DVKVTQSSRYLVKRTGEKVFLECVQDMDHENMFWYRQDPGLGLRLIYFSYDVKMKEKGDIPEGYSVSREKKERFSLILESASTNQTSMYLCASSRGPLHFGNGTRLTVT.

This clone showed up just a few times. The CDR3: CASSLAGQGQNGYTF. The CDR3 DNA sequence: TGTGCCAGCAGCTTGGCCGGCCAGGGCCAAAATGGCTACACCTTC. This chain joins TRBV5-5 and TRBJ1-2, with a tentative D call TRBD1 (5 bases). Deletions cut 0 bases from V and 6 bases from J, with 15 bases between. This CDR3 has 15 amino acids. CDR1 and CDR2 from the germline V gene are SGHKS and YYEKEE (reference sequence). The full variable domain, rest sourced from reference TRBV5-5 and TRBJ1-2, is DAGVTQSPTHLIKTRGQQVTLRCSPISGHKSVSWYQQVLGQGPQFIFQYYEKEERGRGNFPDRFSARQFPNYSSELNVNALLLGDSALYLCASSLAGQGQNGYTFGSGTRLTVV.

The V call is TRBV9, the J call TRBJ2-2; D unresolved. The CDR3 length is 13 residues. V dropped 0 bases and J dropped 8 bases, with 8 bases sitting between them. The germline V gene has CDR1 SGDLS and CDR2 YYNGEE. The DNA of the CDR3 is TGTGCCAGCAGCGTAGTCAACATGGGGGAGCTGTTTTTT. It specifies CASSVVNMGELFF.

The rearrangement uses TRBV30 and TRBJ1-2, with 7 bases aligning to TRBD1. CDR1 is GTSNPN, CDR2 SVGIG, per germline (reference sequence). The CDR3 sequence is 12 residues long. With V trimmed by 4 bases and J by 9 bases, 8 bases remained unmatched. The CDR3 loop reads CAWNRGQDRYTF. CDR3 sequence (DNA): TGTGCCTGGAACCGAGGACAGGACCGCTACACCTTC.